This T cell receptor (beta chain) originates from a study of blood T cell repertoires in COVID-19. Sequencing was performed with immunoSEQ multiplex PCR; in TCRdb, only in-frame clones are kept and a portion is missing. The data show around 130,000 clones, 84% seen once. The CDR3 sequence is 15 residues long. With 2 bases clipped from V and 7 bases from J, the junction kept 11 bases outside the gene matches. Germline lookup yields CDR1 MNHEY and CDR2 SVGEGT. Sequencing was carried out using peripheral blood. The receptor comes from a human donor in a cohort sampled during active COVID-19. The gene calls are TRBV6-2 or TRBV6-3 and TRBJ2-7; 7 bases match TRBD1. CDR3 residues: CASSYIQGNLGEQYF. The CDR3, as DNA: TGTGCCAGCAGTTACATACAGGGGAATCTGGGTGAGCAGTACTTC.